The 4 T cell receptor beta chains below all came from one sample that was sequenced in a study of cytomegalovirus exposure and HLA in healthy donors. PCR used 60 Vbeta primers and 13 Jbeta primers. The repertoire was sequenced with immunoSEQ multiplex PCR; TCRdb's copy has only in-frame clones and lacks some. The data show approximately 67,000 clones, approximately 92% seen once. Sequencing input: PBMCs. The receptors were gathered from a woman aged 25 to 39 in good health and CMV-seropositive.

The chain couples TRBV5-1 to TRBJ2-3, with D possibly TRBD2 on 5 matching bases. This CDR3 contains 14 residues. V dropped 1 base and J dropped 3 bases, with 9 bases sitting between them. Germline V gene lookup returns CDR1 SGHRS and CDR2 YFSETQ. This chain's CDR3 is CASSLWEMTDTQYF. The CDR3 bases are TGCGCCAGCAGCTTGTGGGAGATGACAGATACGCAGTATTTT.

This chain connects TRBV5-5 to TRBJ1-2; D ambiguous. The germline CDR1 and CDR2 sequences are SGHKS and YYEKEE (reference sequence). The CDR3 totals 15 residues. Between the trimmed V and J ends, which lost 3 bases and 4 bases, there was a span of 16 bases. Here the CDR3 reads CASSSRAGEGYGYTF. The CDR3 DNA follows: TGTGCCAGCAGCTCCCGTGCCGGGGAGGGCTATGGCTACACCTTC.

The rearrangement links TRBV4-1 to TRBJ2-6, with 12 bases lining up with TRBD1. The V segment lost 1 base and the J segment 4 bases; nucleotides outside the gene matches: 8. Per the germline V gene, CDR1 is MGHRA and CDR2 is YSYEKL. The CDR3 runs 19 residues. The CDR3 nucleotides are TGCGCCAGCAGCCAAGCCGGGACAGGGGGCTCTTCGGGGGCCAACGTCCTGACTTTC. Residues: CASSQAGTGGSSGANVLTF.

The rearrangement uses TRBV5-1 and TRBJ2-5; D not certain. Germline V lookup: CDR1 SGHRS, CDR2 YFSETQ. The CDR3 is made up of 13 amino acids. V was clipped by 0 bases and J by 2 bases, with 5 bases between them. CDR3 DNA: TGCGCCAGCAGCTTGGACAGACAAGAGACCCAGTACTTC. Protein: CASSLDRQETQYF.